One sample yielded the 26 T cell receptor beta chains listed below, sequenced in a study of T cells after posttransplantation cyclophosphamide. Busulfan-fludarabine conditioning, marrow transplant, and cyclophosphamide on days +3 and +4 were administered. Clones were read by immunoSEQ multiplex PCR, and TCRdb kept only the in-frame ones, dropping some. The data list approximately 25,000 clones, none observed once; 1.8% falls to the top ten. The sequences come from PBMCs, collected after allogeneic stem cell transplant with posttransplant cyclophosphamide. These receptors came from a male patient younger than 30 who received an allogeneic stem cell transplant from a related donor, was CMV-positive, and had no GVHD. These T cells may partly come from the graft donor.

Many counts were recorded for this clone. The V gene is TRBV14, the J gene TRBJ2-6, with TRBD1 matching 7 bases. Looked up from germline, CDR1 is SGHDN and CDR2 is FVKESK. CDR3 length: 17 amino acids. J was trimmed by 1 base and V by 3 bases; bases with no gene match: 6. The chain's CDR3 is CASSHRDSWSGANVLTF. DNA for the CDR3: TGTGCCAGCAGCCACAGGGACAGTTGGTCTGGGGCCAACGTCCTGACTTTC.

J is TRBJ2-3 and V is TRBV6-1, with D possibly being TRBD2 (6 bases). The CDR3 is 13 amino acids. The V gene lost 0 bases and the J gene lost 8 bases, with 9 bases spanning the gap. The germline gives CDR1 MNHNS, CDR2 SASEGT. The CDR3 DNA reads TGTGCCAGCAGTGAAGCTAGCGGCGGTACGCAGTATTTT. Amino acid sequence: CASSEASGGTQYF.

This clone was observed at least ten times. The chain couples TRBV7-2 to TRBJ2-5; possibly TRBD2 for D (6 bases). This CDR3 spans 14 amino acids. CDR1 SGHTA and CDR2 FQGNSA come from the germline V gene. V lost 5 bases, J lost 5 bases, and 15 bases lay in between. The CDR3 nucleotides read TGTGCCAGCAGCCGGAGGGGAGGCGGGGAGACCCAGTACTTC. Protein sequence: CASSRRGGGETQYF.

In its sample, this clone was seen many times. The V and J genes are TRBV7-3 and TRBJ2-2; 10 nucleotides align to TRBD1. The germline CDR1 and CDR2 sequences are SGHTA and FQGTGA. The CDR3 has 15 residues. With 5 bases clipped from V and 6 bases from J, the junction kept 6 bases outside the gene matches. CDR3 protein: CASSPRTGGPGELFF. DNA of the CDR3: TGTGCCAGCAGCCCCCGGACAGGGGGGCCCGGGGAGCTGTTTTTT.

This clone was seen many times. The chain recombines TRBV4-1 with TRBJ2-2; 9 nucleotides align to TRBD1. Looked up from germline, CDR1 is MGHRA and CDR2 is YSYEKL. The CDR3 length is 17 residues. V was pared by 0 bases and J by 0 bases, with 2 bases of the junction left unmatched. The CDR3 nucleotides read TGCGCCAGCAGCCAAGATCGGGACAGGGCGAACACCGGGGAGCTGTTTTTT. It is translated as CASSQDRDRANTGELFF.

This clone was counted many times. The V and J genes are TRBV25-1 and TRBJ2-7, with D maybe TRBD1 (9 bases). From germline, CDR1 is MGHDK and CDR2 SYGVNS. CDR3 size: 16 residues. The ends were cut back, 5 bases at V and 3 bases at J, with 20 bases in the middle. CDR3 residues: CASSPGGGTGNYEQYF. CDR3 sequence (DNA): TGTGCCAGCAGTCCCGGGGGGGGGACAGGGAACTACGAGCAGTACTTC.

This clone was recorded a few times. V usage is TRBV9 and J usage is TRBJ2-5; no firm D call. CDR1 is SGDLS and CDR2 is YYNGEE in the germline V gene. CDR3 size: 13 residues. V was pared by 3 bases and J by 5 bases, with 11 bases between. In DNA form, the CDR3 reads TGTGCCAGCAGCGGGAGTGGCTGGGAGACCCAGTACTTC. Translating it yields CASSGSGWETQYF.

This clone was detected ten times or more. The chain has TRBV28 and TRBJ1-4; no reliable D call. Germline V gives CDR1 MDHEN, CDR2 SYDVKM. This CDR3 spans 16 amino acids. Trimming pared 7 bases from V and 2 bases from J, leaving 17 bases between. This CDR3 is CASTIGGRWTNEKLFF. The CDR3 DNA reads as TGTGCCAGCACTATTGGAGGCAGGTGGACTAATGAAAAACTGTTTTTT.

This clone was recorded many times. The CDR3 nucleotides read TGTGCCAGCAGCTTGGTAGGACTAGGTTCCTACGAGCAGTACTTC. Translating it yields CASSLVGLGSYEQYF. The V and J genes are TRBV5-4 and TRBJ2-7; 7 nucleotides agree with TRBD2. This CDR3 spans 15 amino acids. V dropped 0 bases and J dropped 1; count of bases not matched to a gene: 4. Germline V gene data show CDR1 as SGHNT and CDR2 as YYREEE (reference sequence).

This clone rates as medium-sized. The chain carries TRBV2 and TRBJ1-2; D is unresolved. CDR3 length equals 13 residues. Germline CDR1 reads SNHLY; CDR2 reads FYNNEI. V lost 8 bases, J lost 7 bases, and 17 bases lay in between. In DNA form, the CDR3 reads TGTGCCAGCGGATGGTACAGACACTTTGGCTACACCTTC. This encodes CASGWYRHFGYTF. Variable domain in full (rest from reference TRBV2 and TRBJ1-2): EPEVTQTPSHQVTQMGQEVILRCVPISNHLYFYWYRQILGQKVEFLVSFYNNEISEKSEIFDDQFSVERPDGSNFTLKIRSTKLEDSAMYFCASGWYRHFGYTFGSGTRLTVV.

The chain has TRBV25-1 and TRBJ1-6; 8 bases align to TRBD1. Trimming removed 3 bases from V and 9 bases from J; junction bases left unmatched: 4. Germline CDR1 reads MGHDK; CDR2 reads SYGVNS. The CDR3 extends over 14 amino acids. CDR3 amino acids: CASSEDREFSPLHF. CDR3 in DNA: TGTGCCAGCAGTGAGGACAGGGAGTTTTCACCCCTCCACTTT.

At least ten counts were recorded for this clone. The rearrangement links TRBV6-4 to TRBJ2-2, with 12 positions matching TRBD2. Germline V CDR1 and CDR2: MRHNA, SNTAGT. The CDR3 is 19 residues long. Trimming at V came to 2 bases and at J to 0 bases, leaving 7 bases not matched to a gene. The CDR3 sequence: CASSDVGLAGYANTGELFF. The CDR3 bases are TGTGCCAGCAGTGACGTTGGACTAGCGGGATACGCGAACACCGGGGAGCTGTTTTTT.

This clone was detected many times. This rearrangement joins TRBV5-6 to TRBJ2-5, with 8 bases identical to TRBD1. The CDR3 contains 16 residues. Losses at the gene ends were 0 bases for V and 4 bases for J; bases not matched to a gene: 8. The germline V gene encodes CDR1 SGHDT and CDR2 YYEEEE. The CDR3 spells CASSLARTGFIETQYF. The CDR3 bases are TGTGCCAGCAGCTTGGCCAGGACAGGGTTTATAGAGACCCAGTACTTC.

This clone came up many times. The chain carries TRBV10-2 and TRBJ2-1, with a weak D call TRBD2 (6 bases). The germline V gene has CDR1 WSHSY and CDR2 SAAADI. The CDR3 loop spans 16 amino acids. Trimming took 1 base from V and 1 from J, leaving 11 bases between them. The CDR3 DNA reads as TGCGCCAGCAGTGAGTGGCGGGGTCGGTCCTACAATGAGCAGTTCTTC. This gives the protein CASSEWRGRSYNEQFF.

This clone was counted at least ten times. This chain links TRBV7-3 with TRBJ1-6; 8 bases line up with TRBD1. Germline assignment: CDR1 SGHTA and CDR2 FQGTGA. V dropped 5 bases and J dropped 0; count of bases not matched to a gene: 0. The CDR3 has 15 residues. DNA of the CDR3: TGTGCCAGCAGCGACAGGGGCTCCTATAATTCACCCCTCCACTTT. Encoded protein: CASSDRGSYNSPLHF.

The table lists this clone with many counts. The CDR3 DNA is TGCGCCAGCAGGCGGACAGGGGATTCCTATAATTCACCCCTCCACTTT. It specifies CASRRTGDSYNSPLHF. This chain links TRBV4-1 with TRBJ1-6; 9 bases are a match to TRBD1. Germline V gene data show CDR1 as MGHRA and CDR2 as YSYEKL. V dropped 6 bases and J dropped 1; count of bases not matched to a gene: 4. The CDR3 has 16 residues.

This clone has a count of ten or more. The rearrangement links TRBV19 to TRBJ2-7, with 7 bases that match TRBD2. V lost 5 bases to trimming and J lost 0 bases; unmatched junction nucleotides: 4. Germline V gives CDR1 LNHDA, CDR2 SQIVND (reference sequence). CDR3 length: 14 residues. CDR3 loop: CASSGAGTSYEQYF. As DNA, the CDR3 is TGTGCCAGTAGTGGAGCGGGAACCTCCTACGAGCAGTACTTC.

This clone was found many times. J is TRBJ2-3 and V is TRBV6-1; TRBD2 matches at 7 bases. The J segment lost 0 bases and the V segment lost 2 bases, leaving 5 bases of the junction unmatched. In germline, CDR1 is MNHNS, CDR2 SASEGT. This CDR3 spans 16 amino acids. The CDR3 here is CASSESLAVSTDTQYF. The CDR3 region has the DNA TGTGCCAGCAGTGAAAGCCTAGCGGTTAGCACAGATACGCAGTATTTT.

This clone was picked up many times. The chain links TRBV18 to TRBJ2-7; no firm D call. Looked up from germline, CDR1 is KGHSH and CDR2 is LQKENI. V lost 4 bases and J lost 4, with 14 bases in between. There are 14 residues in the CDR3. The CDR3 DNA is TGTGCCAGCTCACGCACCGGAGCCGAGTACGAGCAGTACTTC. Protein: CASSRTGAEYEQYF.

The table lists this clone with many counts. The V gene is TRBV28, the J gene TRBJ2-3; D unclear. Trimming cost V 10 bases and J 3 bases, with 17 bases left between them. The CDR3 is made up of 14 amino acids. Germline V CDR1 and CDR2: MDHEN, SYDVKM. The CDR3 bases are TGTGCCACCAGGTCAAGAGCGAAGACAGATACGCAGTATTTT. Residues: CATRSRAKTDTQYF. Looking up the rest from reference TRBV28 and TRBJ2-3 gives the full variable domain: DVKVTQSSRYLVKRTGEKVFLECVQDMDHENMFWYRQDPGLGLRLIYFSYDVKMKEKGDIPEGYSVSREKKERFSLILESASTNQTSMYLCATRSRAKTDTQYFGPGTRLTVL.

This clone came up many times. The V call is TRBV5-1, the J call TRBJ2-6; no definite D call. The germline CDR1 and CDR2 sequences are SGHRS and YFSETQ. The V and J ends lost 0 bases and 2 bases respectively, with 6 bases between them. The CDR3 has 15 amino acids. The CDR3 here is CASSLELTGANVLTF. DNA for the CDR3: TGCGCCAGCAGCTTGGAGCTAACTGGGGCCAACGTCCTGACTTTC.

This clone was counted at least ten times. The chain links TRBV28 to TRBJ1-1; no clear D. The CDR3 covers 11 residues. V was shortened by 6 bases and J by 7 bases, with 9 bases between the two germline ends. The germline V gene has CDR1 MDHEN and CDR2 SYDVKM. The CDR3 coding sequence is TGTGCCAGCAGCTGGCGGCGTGAAGCTTTCTTT. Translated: CASSWRREAFF.

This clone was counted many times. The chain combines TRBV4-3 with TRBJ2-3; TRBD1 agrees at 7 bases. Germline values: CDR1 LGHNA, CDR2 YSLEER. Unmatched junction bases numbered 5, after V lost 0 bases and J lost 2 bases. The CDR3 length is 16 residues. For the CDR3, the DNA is TGCGCCAGCAGCCAAGAGGGCAGGGGGTACACAGATACGCAGTATTTT. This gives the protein CASSQEGRGYTDTQYF.

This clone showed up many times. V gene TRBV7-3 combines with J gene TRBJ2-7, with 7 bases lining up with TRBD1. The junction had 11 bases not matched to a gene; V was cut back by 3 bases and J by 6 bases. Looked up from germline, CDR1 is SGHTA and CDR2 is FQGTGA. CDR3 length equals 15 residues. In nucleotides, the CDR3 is TGTGCCAGCAGCTTGGTGAAAGGACAGGCATCCGAGCAGTACTTC. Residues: CASSLVKGQASEQYF.

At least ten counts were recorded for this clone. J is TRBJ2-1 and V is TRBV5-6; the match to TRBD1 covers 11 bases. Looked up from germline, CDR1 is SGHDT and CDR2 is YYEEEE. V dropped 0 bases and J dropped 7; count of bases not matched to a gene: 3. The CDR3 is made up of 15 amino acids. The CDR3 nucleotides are TGTGCCAGCAGCTTGGTCCGGGACAGGGGGAATGAGCAGTTCTTC. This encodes CASSLVRDRGNEQFF.

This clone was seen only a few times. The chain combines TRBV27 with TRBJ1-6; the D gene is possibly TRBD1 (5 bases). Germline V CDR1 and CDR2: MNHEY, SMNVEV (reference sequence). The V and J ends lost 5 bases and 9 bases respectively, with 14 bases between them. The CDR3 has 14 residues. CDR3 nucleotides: TGTGCCAGCAGTCGGGGGAAGGTTCGTTCACCCCTCCACTTT. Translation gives CASSRGKVRSPLHF.